One and the same sample provided the 18 T cell receptor beta chains below, sequenced in a study of blood T cell repertoires in COVID-19. Here immunoSEQ multiplex PCR was the method, and the copy in TCRdb shows in-frame clones only, minus some. The sample has 220,000 or so clones, around 83% seen once. Material for sequencing was PBMCs or T cells enriched from blood (not recorded which). The receptors here all came from a woman between 40 and 55 years old with acute COVID-19.

This clone was detected once. The chain uses TRBV11-2 and TRBJ1-1; the D gene is possibly TRBD1 (6 bases). Germline CDR1 reads SGHAT; CDR2 reads FQNNGV. V lost 5 bases, J lost 5 bases, and 18 bases lay in between. This CDR3 is built from 15 residues. The CDR3 here is CASSGKQGLATEAFF. Written as DNA, the CDR3 is TGTGCCAGCAGCGGCAAACAGGGCTTGGCTACTGAAGCTTTCTTT.

CDR3 amino acids: CASSLVADEQFF. The CDR3 DNA follows: TGTGCCAGCAGCTTGGTAGCTGATGAGCAGTTCTTC. This chain joins TRBV5-6 and TRBJ2-1; D is ambiguous. The CDR3 has 12 amino acids. Germline V gene data show CDR1 as SGHDT and CDR2 as YYEEEE. The V and J ends lost 0 bases and 8 bases respectively, with 6 bases between them.

This clone was found once. The rearrangement links TRBV11-2 to TRBJ1-1, with 8 bases matching TRBD1. The V gene's germline CDR1 is SGHAT and CDR2 FQNNGV. The V gene end was trimmed by 5 bases and the J gene end by 1 base; junction bases not matched to a gene: 15. CDR3 size: 18 residues. The DNA for the CDR3 is TGTGCCAGCAGCCATACTCCTTATCAGGGGGCAGGGAACACTGAAGCTTTCTTT. Protein: CASSHTPYQGAGNTEAFF.

This clone is a singleton in its sample. The chain carries TRBV24-1 and TRBJ1-2; 8 bases align to TRBD1. Germline CDR1 reads KGHDR; CDR2 reads SFDVKD. The CDR3 extends over 14 amino acids. With 6 bases clipped from V and 0 bases from J, the junction kept 2 bases outside the gene matches. CDR3 sequence: CATSSTGANYGYTF. CDR3 sequence (DNA): TGTGCCACCAGTTCGACAGGGGCTAACTATGGCTACACCTTC.

The V gene is TRBV18, the J gene TRBJ1-4; 8 bases are shared with TRBD1. The CDR3 covers 15 residues. J gave up 8 bases and V 3 bases, and 8 bases lay outside the gene matches. In germline, CDR1 is KGHSH, CDR2 LQKENI. The CDR3: CASSPDREVWEKLFF. CDR3 nucleotides: TGTGCCAGCTCACCGGACAGGGAGGTTTGGGAAAAACTGTTTTTT.

V gene TRBV5-1 combines with J gene TRBJ1-2; 8 bases are shared with TRBD1. This CDR3 is 14 amino acids long. The J segment lost 8 bases and the V segment lost 3 bases, leaving 9 bases of the junction unmatched. Germline V CDR1 and CDR2: SGHRS, YFSETQ. The CDR3 spells CASSSDRTGRGYTF. CDR3 nucleotide sequence: TGCGCCAGCAGCTCTGACAGGACAGGGAGAGGCTACACCTTC.

J is TRBJ2-5 and V is TRBV5-8; 8 bases align to TRBD1. This CDR3 spans 15 amino acids. Germline V gene data show CDR1 as SGHTS and CDR2 as YDEGEE. V lost 2 bases, J lost 4 bases, and 7 bases stayed unmatched. The CDR3 bases are TGTGCCAGCAGCTTTGGCCAGGGGGCGCGAGAGACCCAGTACTTC. Amino acids: CASSFGQGARETQYF.

V and J are TRBV6-5 and TRBJ1-1; perhaps TRBD1 as D (5 bases). The CDR3 has 15 residues. Trimming pared 7 bases from V and 1 base from J, leaving 16 bases between. Germline CDR1 reads MNHEY; CDR2 reads SVGAGI. The CDR3 DNA reads TGTGCCAGCACCCGGACACCCACGCGGAACACTGAAGCTTTCTTT. This gives the protein CASTRTPTRNTEAFF.

The gene calls are TRBV5-5 and TRBJ2-3; tentative D call: TRBD2 (6 bases). Germline CDR1 is SGHKS and CDR2 is YYEKEE (reference sequence). The CDR3 consists of 14 residues. The ends were cut back, 5 bases at V and 4 bases at J, with 14 bases in the middle. The CDR3 DNA follows: TGTGCCAGCAGTTCTAGGCGGGGTCCAGATACGCAGTATTTT. This codes for CASSSRRGPDTQYF. The variable domain in full, completed from reference TRBV5-5 and TRBJ2-3, reads DAGVTQSPTHLIKTRGQQVTLRCSPISGHKSVSWYQQVLGQGPQFIFQYYEKEERGRGNFPDRFSARQFPNYSSELNVNALLLGDSALYLCASSSRRGPDTQYFGPGTRLTVL.

The chain joins TRBV30 to TRBJ1-2, with 8 bases matching TRBD1. Germline assignment: CDR1 GTSNPN and CDR2 SVGIG (reference sequence). The CDR3 loop spans 14 amino acids. V lost 3 bases and J lost 0; bases outside the gene matches: 3. CDR3 coding DNA: TGTGCCTGGAGGGCACAGGGGGCTAACTATGGCTACACCTTC. It yields the protein CAWRAQGANYGYTF.

The rearrangement joins TRBV19 to TRBJ2-7; 9 bases map to TRBD2. The CDR3 is made up of 13 amino acids. V shed 1 base, J shed 5 bases, and the junction held 0 bases outside the gene matches. Germline assignment: CDR1 LNHDA and CDR2 SQIVND (reference sequence). The CDR3 DNA reads TGTGCCAGTAGTATAGTAGCGGGGGACGAGCAGTACTTC. Residues: CASSIVAGDEQYF.

The chain is built from TRBV3-1 (or the pseudogene TRBV3-2) and TRBJ2-3; TRBD2 matches at 8 bases. J was trimmed by 7 bases and V by 0 bases; bases with no gene match: 12. The CDR3 covers 17 residues. Germline CDR1 and CDR2: LGHDT and YNNKEL (reference sequence). Here the CDR3 DNA reads TGTGCCAGCAGCCAAGAGTTCACTAGCGGACGCCGATATACGCAGTATTTT. It specifies CASSQEFTSGRRYTQYF.

V usage is TRBV6-2 or TRBV6-3 and J usage is TRBJ2-1; possible D gene TRBD1, 5 bases. Trimming pared 6 bases from V and 9 bases from J, leaving 15 bases between. The CDR3 extends over 13 amino acids. CDR1 MNHEY and CDR2 SVGEGT come from the germline V gene. This CDR3 reads CASSPVSRGEQFF. In nucleotides, the CDR3 is TGTGCCAGCAGCCCCGTCTCTAGGGGTGAGCAGTTCTTC.

V is TRBV7-9 and J is TRBJ2-7, with 9 nucleotides matching TRBD1. The CDR3 consists of 14 residues. From germline, CDR1 is SEHNR and CDR2 FQNEAQ (reference sequence). Germline trimming cut 4 bases from V and 4 bases from J; bases unmatched to any gene: 5. For the CDR3, the DNA is TGTGCCAGCAGCTCCGGACAGGGGCTGTACGAGCAGTACTTC. Translation gives CASSSGQGLYEQYF.

The CDR3 loop is CASRDSTQQYF. The CDR3 coding sequence is TGTGCCAGCAGGGACAGTACGCAGCAGTACTTC. The chain links TRBV6-5 to TRBJ2-7, with D possibly being TRBD1 (6 bases). Deletions cut 6 bases from V and 8 bases from J, with 11 bases between. CDR3 length: 11 residues. CDR1 is MNHEY and CDR2 is SVGAGI in the germline V gene.

This chain's CDR3 is CASSIPRGQTYEQYF. The CDR3 DNA is TGTGCCAGCAGTATCCCCAGGGGGCAAACCTACGAGCAGTACTTC. V and J are TRBV28 and TRBJ2-7; 8 bases line up with TRBD1. Losses at the gene ends were 5 bases for V and 2 bases for J; bases not matched to a gene: 8. Germline V gene data show CDR1 as MDHEN and CDR2 as SYDVKM. This CDR3 is 15 amino acids long.

This sequence joins TRBV30 and TRBJ2-3; D call uncertain. The germline V and J ends were trimmed by 7 bases and 2 bases, with 13 bases remaining between them. In germline, CDR1 is GTSNPN, CDR2 SVGIG (reference sequence). The CDR3 has 13 amino acids. In DNA, the CDR3 is TGTGCCTCGTCACGAGGTTACACAGATACGCAGTATTTT. It encodes CASSRGYTDTQYF.

The rearrangement links TRBV16 to TRBJ1-5; the match to TRBD1 covers 10 bases. Germline CDR1 and CDR2: KGHSY and FQNENV. Trimming removed 3 bases from V and 2 bases from J; junction bases left unmatched: 13. The CDR3 contains 19 residues. Here the CDR3 DNA reads TGTGCCAGCAGCCAGTCGGGGACAGGGGAACTAAGGGGCAATCAGCCCCAGCATTTT. It translates to CASSQSGTGELRGNQPQHF.